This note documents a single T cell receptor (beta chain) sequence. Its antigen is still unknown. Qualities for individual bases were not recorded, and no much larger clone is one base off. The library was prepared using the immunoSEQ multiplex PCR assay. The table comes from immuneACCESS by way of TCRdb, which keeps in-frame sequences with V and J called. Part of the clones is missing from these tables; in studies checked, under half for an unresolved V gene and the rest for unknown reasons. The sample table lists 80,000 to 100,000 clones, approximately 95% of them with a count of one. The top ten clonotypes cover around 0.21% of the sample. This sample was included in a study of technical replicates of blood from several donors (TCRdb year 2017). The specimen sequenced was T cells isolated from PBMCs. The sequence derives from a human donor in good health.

In nucleotides, the sequence is TGTGCCAGCCGGGGGGGGTATGGTGAAAAACTGTTTTTT. Translated, this is CASRGGYGEKLFF. The rearranged segments are TRBV27 and TRBJ1-4; TRBD1 might be the D gene, on 5 matching bases. Sequences MNHEY (CDR1) and SMNVEV (CDR2) are obtained from the germline V gene (reference sequence). Including the terminal cysteine and phenylalanine, the CDR3 comprises 13 residues. This entry keeps only the CDR3 DNA: 39 bases, framed from base 1. V and J lose 8 bases and 7 bases, and a span of 14 bases separates them.